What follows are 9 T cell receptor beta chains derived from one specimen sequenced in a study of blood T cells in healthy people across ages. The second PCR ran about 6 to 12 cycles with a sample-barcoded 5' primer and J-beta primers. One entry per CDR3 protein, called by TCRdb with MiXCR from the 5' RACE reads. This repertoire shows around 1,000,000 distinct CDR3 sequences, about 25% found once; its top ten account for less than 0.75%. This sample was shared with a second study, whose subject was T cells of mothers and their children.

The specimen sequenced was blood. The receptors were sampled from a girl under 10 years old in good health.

The CDR3 reads CASSPANYGGYTF. As DNA, the CDR3 is TGTGCCAGCAGCCCCGCGAACTATGGGGGCTACACCTTC. The chain employs TRBV7-9 and TRBJ1-2, with no clear D. Between the trimmed V and J ends, which lost 5 bases and 8 bases, there was a span of 15 bases. There are 13 residues in the CDR3. Per the germline V gene, CDR1 is SEHNR and CDR2 is FQNEAQ (reference sequence).

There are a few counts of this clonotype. CDR3 sequence: CASRRGQSYEQYF. DNA for the CDR3: TGTGCCAGCAGAAGGGGACAGAGCTACGAGCAGTACTTC. This chain joins TRBV3-1 and TRBJ2-7; the match to TRBD1 covers 7 bases. J gave up 3 bases and V 6 bases, and 5 bases lay outside the gene matches. The V gene's germline CDR1 is LGHDT and CDR2 YNNKEL (reference sequence). The CDR3 spans 13 residues.

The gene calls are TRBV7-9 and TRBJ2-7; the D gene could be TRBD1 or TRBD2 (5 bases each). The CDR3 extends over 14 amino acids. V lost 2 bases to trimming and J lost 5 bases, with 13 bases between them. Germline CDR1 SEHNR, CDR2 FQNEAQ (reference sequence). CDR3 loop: CASSLRLRGNEQYF. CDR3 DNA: TGTGCCAGCAGCTTACGGTTGAGGGGAAACGAGCAGTACTTC. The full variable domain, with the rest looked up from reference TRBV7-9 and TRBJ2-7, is DTGVSQNPRHKITKRGQNVTFRCDPISEHNRLYWYRQTLGQGPEFLTYFQNEAQLEKSRLLSDRFSAERPKGSFSTLEIQRTEQGDSAMYLCASSLRLRGNEQYFGPGTRLTVT.

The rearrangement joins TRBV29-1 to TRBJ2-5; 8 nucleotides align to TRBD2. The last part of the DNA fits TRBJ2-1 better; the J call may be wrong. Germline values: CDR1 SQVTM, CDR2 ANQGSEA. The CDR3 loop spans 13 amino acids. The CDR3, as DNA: TGCAGCGTTCAAGCGGGAGATGGCAATGAGCAGTTCTTC. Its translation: CSVQAGDGNEQFF.

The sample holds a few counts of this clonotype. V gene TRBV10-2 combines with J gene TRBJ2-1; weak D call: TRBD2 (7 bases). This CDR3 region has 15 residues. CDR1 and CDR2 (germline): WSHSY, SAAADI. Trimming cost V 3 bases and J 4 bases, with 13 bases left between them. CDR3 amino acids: CASSDPGGRYNEQFF. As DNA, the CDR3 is TGCGCCAGCAGTGACCCCGGGGGGCGGTACAATGAGCAGTTCTTC.

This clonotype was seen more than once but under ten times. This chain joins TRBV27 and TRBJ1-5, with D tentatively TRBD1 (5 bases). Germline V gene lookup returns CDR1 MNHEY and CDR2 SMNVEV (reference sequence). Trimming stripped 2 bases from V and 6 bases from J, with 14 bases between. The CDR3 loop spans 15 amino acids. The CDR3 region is CASSLDGGGFQPQHF. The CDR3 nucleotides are TGTGCCAGCAGTTTAGACGGGGGGGGGTTTCAGCCCCAGCATTTT.

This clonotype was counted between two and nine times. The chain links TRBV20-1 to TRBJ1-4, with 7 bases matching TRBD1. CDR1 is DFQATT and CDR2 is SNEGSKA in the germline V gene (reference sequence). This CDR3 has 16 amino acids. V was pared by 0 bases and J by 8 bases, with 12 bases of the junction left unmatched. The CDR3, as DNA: TGCAGTGCTAGAGACCCAACAGGGGAGAAGGGAGAAAAACTGTTTTTT. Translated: CSARDPTGEKGEKLFF.

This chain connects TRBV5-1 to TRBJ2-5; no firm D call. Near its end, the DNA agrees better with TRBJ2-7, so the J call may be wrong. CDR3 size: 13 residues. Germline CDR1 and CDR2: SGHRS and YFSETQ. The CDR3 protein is CASSHYSSYEQYF. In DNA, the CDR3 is TGCGCCAGCAGCCATTACTCCTCCTACGAGCAGTACTTC.

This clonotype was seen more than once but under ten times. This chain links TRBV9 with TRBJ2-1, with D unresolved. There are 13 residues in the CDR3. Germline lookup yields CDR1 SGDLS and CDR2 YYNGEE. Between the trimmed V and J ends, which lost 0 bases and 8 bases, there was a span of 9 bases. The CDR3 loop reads CASSVVSGYEQFF. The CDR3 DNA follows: TGTGCCAGCAGCGTAGTATCAGGCTATGAGCAGTTCTTC.